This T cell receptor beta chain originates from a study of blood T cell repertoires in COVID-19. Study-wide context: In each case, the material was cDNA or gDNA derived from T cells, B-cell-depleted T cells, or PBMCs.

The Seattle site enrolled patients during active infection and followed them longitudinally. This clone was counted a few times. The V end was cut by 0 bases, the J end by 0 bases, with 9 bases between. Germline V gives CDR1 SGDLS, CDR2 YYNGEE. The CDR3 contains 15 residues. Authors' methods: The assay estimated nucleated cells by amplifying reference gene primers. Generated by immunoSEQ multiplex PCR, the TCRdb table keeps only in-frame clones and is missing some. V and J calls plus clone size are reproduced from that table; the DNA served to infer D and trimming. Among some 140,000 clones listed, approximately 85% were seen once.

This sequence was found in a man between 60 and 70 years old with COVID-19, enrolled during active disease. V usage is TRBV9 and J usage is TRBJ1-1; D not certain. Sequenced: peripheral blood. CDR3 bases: TGTGCCAGCAGCGTAGGTCAGACAATGAACACTGAAGCTTTCTTT. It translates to CASSVGQTMNTEAFF.